Following are 30 T cell receptor beta chains from one sample sequenced in a study of cytomegalovirus exposure and HLA in healthy donors. This table comes from immunoSEQ multiplex PCR, and its TCRdb copy is limited to in-frame clones, with some not included. Of over 60,000 clones detected, roughly 95% appear once; the ten largest clones hold 4.5%. The sample taken for sequencing was PBMCs. Receptors were obtained from a woman younger than 35 in good health and CMV-seropositive.

This clone has a single count. The chain is built from TRBV29-1 and TRBJ1-3; tentative D call: TRBD1 (6 bases). The CDR3 sequence is 13 residues long. Trimming removed 7 bases from V and 4 bases from J, with 14 bases in between. The V gene's germline CDR1 is SQVTM and CDR2 ANQGSEA. CDR3 sequence: CSATTGPGNTIYF. In DNA, the CDR3 is TGCAGCGCCACGACAGGTCCCGGAAACACCATATATTTT.

This clone was seen once. The chain uses TRBV2 and TRBJ2-5; 7 bases line up with TRBD1. The germline CDR1 and CDR2 sequences are SNHLY and FYNNEI. Unmatched junction bases numbered 3, after V lost 4 bases and J lost 4 bases. CDR3 length: 13 amino acids. This CDR3 is CASSVDRAETQYF. The DNA of the CDR3 is TGTGCCAGCAGTGTTGACAGGGCAGAGACCCAGTACTTC.

The chain has TRBV5-5 and TRBJ2-7; D not resolved. Trimming removed 4 bases at V and 5 bases at J, with 22 bases between. The CDR3 sequence is 16 residues long. Looked up from germline, CDR1 is SGHKS and CDR2 is YYEKEE (reference sequence). CDR3 sequence (DNA): TGTGCCAGCAGCCCCCACATTGGCCGGAGAAATGACGAGCAGTACTTC. Translated, it gives CASSPHIGRRNDEQYF.

The V and J genes are TRBV19 and TRBJ2-5; the match to TRBD2 covers 8 bases. CDR3 length: 14 amino acids. The V gene's germline CDR1 is LNHDA and CDR2 SQIVND (reference sequence). V lost 4 bases, J lost 3 bases, and 4 bases stayed unmatched. CDR3 residues: CASSRGRGEETQYF. For the CDR3, the DNA is TGTGCCAGTAGTAGAGGGCGGGGGGAAGAGACCCAGTACTTC.

The rearrangement links TRBV2 to TRBJ2-5; D may be TRBD1 (5 bases). CDR3 size: 16 residues. V was cut by 6 bases and J by 5 bases, with 22 bases left in between. In germline, CDR1 is SNHLY, CDR2 FYNNEI. CDR3 in amino acids: CASSLAGSKGWETQYF. CDR3 sequence (DNA): TGTGCCAGCAGCCTTGCCGGGTCCAAGGGGTGGGAGACCCAGTACTTC.

The CDR3 nucleotides are TGCAGCGGGGGACTAGCGGGATTCTCCTACAATGAGCAGTTCTTC. Protein product: CSGGLAGFSYNEQFF. The chain recombines TRBV29-1 with TRBJ2-1, with 13 nucleotides matching TRBD2. Trimming at V came to 7 bases and at J to 0 bases, leaving 3 bases not matched to a gene. This CDR3 is built from 15 residues. Germline loops: CDR1 SQVTM, CDR2 ANQGSEA.

This sequence joins TRBV7-9 and TRBJ1-1, with 10 bases fitting TRBD1. CDR3 length: 16 amino acids. V dropped 3 bases and J dropped 1; count of bases not matched to a gene: 5. CDR1 SEHNR and CDR2 FQNEAQ come from the germline V gene (reference sequence). Here the CDR3 DNA reads TGTGCCAGCAGCTTTCCGGGACAGGGGACGAACACTGAAGCTTTCTTT. Amino acid sequence: CASSFPGQGTNTEAFF.

This chain uses TRBV5-8 with TRBJ2-4; TRBD2 agrees at 9 bases. The CDR3 runs to 18 residues. Germline CDR1 SGHTS, CDR2 YDEGEE. The V segment lost 2 bases and the J segment 0 bases; nucleotides outside the gene matches: 9. In nucleotides, the CDR3 is TGTGCCAGCAGCTTCGGCACTAGCGGGTTACTAGCCAAAAACATTCAGTACTTC. It specifies CASSFGTSGLLAKNIQYF.

V is TRBV7-9 and J is TRBJ2-3; D is unclear. The V end lost 4 bases, the J end lost 3 bases, and 5 bases lay between the germline ends. Germline CDR1 is SEHNR and CDR2 is FQNEAQ (reference sequence). The CDR3 length is 12 residues. The CDR3 reads CASSYLTDTQYF. In DNA form, the CDR3 reads TGTGCCAGCAGCTACCTAACAGATACGCAGTATTTT.

V usage is TRBV2 and J usage is TRBJ2-1, with D hard to call. V lost 7 bases and J 5 bases, leaving 12 bases between the germline ends. The CDR3 is made up of 13 amino acids. Germline CDR1 is SNHLY and CDR2 is FYNNEI. CDR3 loop: CASNLLRNNEQFF. CDR3 bases: TGTGCCAGCAATTTGTTGCGGAACAATGAGCAGTTCTTC.

The genes are TRBV27 and TRBJ2-1; 7 bases agree with TRBD2. From germline, CDR1 is MNHEY and CDR2 SMNVEV (reference sequence). The V gene end was trimmed by 3 bases and the J gene end by 8 bases; junction bases not matched to a gene: 10. CDR3 length equals 15 residues. CDR3 sequence reads: CASSFIGRTRYEQFF. The CDR3 DNA reads TGTGCCAGCAGTTTCATAGGCCGGACTAGATATGAGCAGTTCTTC.

The rearrangement uses TRBV4-2 and TRBJ2-1; D unclear. The CDR3 totals 17 residues. In germline, CDR1 is LGHNA, CDR2 YNFKEQ. The V end lost 0 bases, the J end lost 0 bases, and 12 bases lay between the germline ends. The CDR3 DNA reads as TGTGCCAGCAGCCAAGATGGGTCGGAGAGCTCCTACAATGAGCAGTTCTTC. It codes for CASSQDGSESSYNEQFF.

This sequence joins TRBV6-5 and TRBJ2-7, with TRBD2 as a possible D gene (5 bases). Germline lookup yields CDR1 MNHEY and CDR2 SVGAGI. Trimming cost V 4 bases and J 4 bases, with 14 bases left between them. The length of the CDR3 is 14 residues. CDR3 nucleotides: TGTGCCAGCAGTTGGACGGGGTCGAGGTACGAGCAGTACTTC. It translates to CASSWTGSRYEQYF.

This clone was found once. V usage is TRBV25-1 and J usage is TRBJ1-4; D remains unclear. Germline V gene sequence: CDR1 MGHDK, CDR2 SYGVNS. The length of the CDR3 is 14 residues. V lost 6 bases to trimming and J lost 5 bases, with 13 bases between them. This CDR3 reads CASRRWASNEKLFF. The CDR3, as DNA: TGTGCCAGCAGACGGTGGGCGTCAAATGAAAAACTGTTTTTT.

The V and J genes are TRBV28 and TRBJ2-1; D gene unclear. From germline, CDR1 is MDHEN and CDR2 SYDVKM. CDR3 length: 16 residues. With 3 bases removed from V and 8 bases from J, the gap between germline ends came to 20 bases. The CDR3 DNA reads as TGTGCCAGCAGTTTTTGGAGTGGCGGCTATAGACATGAGCAGTTCTTC. It yields the protein CASSFWSGGYRHEQFF.

This sequence joins TRBV28 and TRBJ1-5; 7 positions match TRBD1. Per germline, CDR1 MDHEN and CDR2 SYDVKM. J gave up 6 bases and V 7 bases, and 6 bases lay outside the gene matches. This CDR3 region has 13 residues. CDR3 nucleotide sequence: TGTGCCAGCACCAGGGGGAGAAGTCAGCCCCAGCATTTT. Translation gives CASTRGRSQPQHF.

The chain is built from TRBV5-1 and TRBJ2-3, with 8 bases matching TRBD1. Germline V gene data show CDR1 as SGHRS and CDR2 as YFSETQ. This CDR3 is 16 amino acids long. V lost 5 bases to trimming and J lost 2 bases; unmatched junction nucleotides: 10. CDR3 sequence reads: CASRPLMTGDTDTQYF. The CDR3 DNA follows: TGCGCCAGCAGACCACTAATGACAGGGGACACAGATACGCAGTATTTT.

The V gene is TRBV6-5, the J gene TRBJ2-6; no clear D gene. The CDR3 is 16 amino acids. Germline V CDR1 and CDR2: MNHEY, SVGAGI. The V and J ends lost 3 bases and 3 bases respectively, with 12 bases between them. The CDR3, as DNA: TGTGCCAGCAGTTATTGGCCGACTCATGGGGCCAACGTCCTGACTTTC. It encodes CASSYWPTHGANVLTF.

The chain combines TRBV11-3 with TRBJ2-2; a weak D match, TRBD2 (6 bases). Trimming pared 3 bases from V and 6 bases from J, leaving 8 bases between. The CDR3 is 13 amino acids. Germline V lookup: CDR1 SGHNT, CDR2 YENEEA. CDR3 loop: CASSLGLAGELFF. In nucleotides, the CDR3 is TGTGCCAGCAGCTTGGGACTTGCCGGGGAGCTGTTTTTT. Together with reference TRBV11-3 and TRBJ2-2, the CDR3 gives the full variable domain: EAGVVQSPRYKIIEKKQPVAFWCNPISGHNTLYWYLQNLGQGPELLIRYENEEAVDDSQLPKDRFSAERLKGVDSTLKIQPAELGDSAVYLCASSLGLAGELFFGEGSRLTVL.

The chain combines TRBV30 with TRBJ2-7, with a tentative D call TRBD1 (5 bases). The V gene's germline CDR1 is GTSNPN and CDR2 SVGIG (reference sequence). CDR3 length: 14 residues. Trimming pared 0 bases from V and 0 bases from J, leaving 9 bases between. The CDR3: CAWSVPGPSYEQYF. The CDR3 region has the DNA TGTGCCTGGAGTGTCCCAGGGCCCTCCTACGAGCAGTACTTC.

The V and J genes are TRBV9 and TRBJ2-3; 8 nucleotides agree with TRBD2. CDR3 length: 16 amino acids. Germline loops: CDR1 SGDLS, CDR2 YYNGEE. V dropped 0 bases and J dropped 1; count of bases not matched to a gene: 4. The DNA for the CDR3 is TGTGCCAGCAGCGTAGGAAGTAGCGGGGGCACAGATACGCAGTATTTT. This sequence encodes CASSVGSSGGTDTQYF.

The chain carries TRBV2 and TRBJ1-2; 8 bases map to TRBD1. Germline V gives CDR1 SNHLY, CDR2 FYNNEI. The CDR3 runs to 13 residues. Losses at the gene ends were 6 bases for V and 7 bases for J; bases not matched to a gene: 7. CDR3 sequence reads: CASRDREVGGYTF. In nucleotides, the CDR3 is TGTGCCAGCAGGGACAGGGAGGTTGGTGGCTACACCTTC.

This chain connects TRBV29-1 to TRBJ2-5; TRBD1 might be the D (6 bases). The CDR3 is made up of 14 amino acids. Trimming removed 3 bases at V and 2 bases at J, with 13 bases between. From germline, CDR1 is SQVTM and CDR2 ANQGSEA. DNA of the CDR3: TGCAGCGTTGACCTCGGACAGCAGCAAGAGACCCAGTACTTC. It translates to CSVDLGQQQETQYF.

V and J are TRBV28 and TRBJ2-3; the D is unclear. Trimming took off 6 bases at V and 1 base at J, with 11 bases between the two ends. This CDR3 is built from 14 residues. Germline values: CDR1 MDHEN, CDR2 SYDVKM. CDR3 DNA sequence: TGTGCCAGCAGCCTCCCTTCTCGCACAGATACGCAGTATTTT. Its protein product is CASSLPSRTDTQYF.

V gene TRBV29-1 combines with J gene TRBJ2-7; 11 nucleotides align to TRBD2. Germline values: CDR1 SQVTM, CDR2 ANQGSEA. The CDR3 covers 15 residues. J lost 7 bases, V lost 5 bases, and 13 bases had no gene match. Written as DNA, the CDR3 is TGCAGCGTTTCCTTCCTAGCGGGAGGCTCGGGAGAGCAGTACTTC. Translated, it gives CSVSFLAGGSGEQYF.

V usage is TRBV19 and J usage is TRBJ2-3; D call uncertain. Germline values: CDR1 LNHDA, CDR2 SQIVND (reference sequence). Between the trimmed V and J ends, which lost 1 base and 0 bases, there was a span of 8 bases. The CDR3 has 15 amino acids. CDR3 sequence (DNA): TGTGCCAGTAGTATAGCGAGGCGGAGCACAGATACGCAGTATTTT. Protein product: CASSIARRSTDTQYF.

This clone was picked up one time. The chain links TRBV5-4 to TRBJ2-7, with D maybe TRBD2 (6 bases). The CDR3 runs to 15 residues. Looked up from germline, CDR1 is SGHNT and CDR2 is YYREEE (reference sequence). With 2 bases removed from V and 3 bases from J, the gap between germline ends came to 15 bases. The chain's CDR3 is CASSLPRDSNYEQYF. In DNA form, the CDR3 reads TGTGCCAGCAGCTTACCGAGGGACTCAAACTACGAGCAGTACTTC.

This chain links TRBV7-2 with TRBJ2-7; D call uncertain. V lost 1 base and J lost 7, with 11 bases in between. The CDR3 is made up of 13 amino acids. The germline gives CDR1 SGHTA, CDR2 FQGNSA. The CDR3 region has the DNA TGTGCCAGCAGCTTAGAGGCGACAAGTGAGCAGTACTTC. It specifies CASSLEATSEQYF.

The CDR3: CASSQVTSGVYEQYF. The CDR3 DNA is TGCGCCAGCAGCCAAGTCACTAGCGGGGTCTACGAGCAGTACTTC. This chain links TRBV4-1 with TRBJ2-7; TRBD2 matches at 10 bases. Germline V gene data show CDR1 as MGHRA and CDR2 as YSYEKL. There are 15 residues in the CDR3. J gave up 3 bases and V 1 base, and 3 bases lay outside the gene matches.

The V call is TRBV6-1, the J call TRBJ1-4; a weak D match, TRBD1 (6 bases). Trimming cost V 0 bases and J 7 bases, with 15 bases left between them. CDR1 is MNHNS, CDR2 SASEGT, per germline. CDR3 length: 16 amino acids. CDR3 loop: CASSEAEGGGSEKLFF. The CDR3 DNA sequence: TGTGCCAGCAGTGAAGCGGAAGGGGGGGGGAGTGAAAAACTGTTTTTT.